The 2 T cell receptor beta chains reported below all come from one sample, sequenced in a study of blood T cells in healthy people across ages. Using a J-beta primer mix together with a sample-barcoded 5' primer, a second PCR was run for about 6 to 12 cycles. In TCRdb, the 5' RACE reads were re-called with MiXCR into one record per CDR3 protein. This sample has hundreds of thousands of distinct CDR3 sequences; roughly 64% occur once, and the top ten carry around 20%. The sample comprised blood. Receptors originate from a young man in good health.

The rearrangement joins TRBV11-3 to TRBJ2-5; D remains unclear. This CDR3 contains 13 residues. Looked up from germline, CDR1 is SGHNT and CDR2 is YENEEA. Trimming stripped 3 bases from V and 5 bases from J, with 10 bases between. The CDR3 here is CASSFGVMETQYF. CDR3 nucleotides: TGTGCCAGCAGCTTTGGGGTTATGGAGACCCAGTACTTC. Together with reference TRBV11-3 and TRBJ2-5, the CDR3 gives the full variable domain: EAGVVQSPRYKIIEKKQPVAFWCNPISGHNTLYWYLQNLGQGPELLIRYENEEAVDDSQLPKDRFSAERLKGVDSTLKIQPAELGDSAVYLCASSFGVMETQYFGPGTRLLVL.

The chain couples TRBV2 to TRBJ1-1; D may be TRBD1 (6 bases). CDR1 and CDR2 from the germline V gene are SNHLY and FYNNEI. Trimming cost V 4 bases and J 5 bases, with 14 bases left between them. This CDR3 is built from 14 residues. The CDR3 region has the DNA TGTGCCAGCAGTGCAGGGGTCCCGCCGACTGAAGCTTTCTTT. This codes for CASSAGVPPTEAFF.